This T cell receptor (beta chain) was recorded in a study of molecular identifiers for immune sequencing clone quantification (dated by TCRdb to between 2018 and 2020). In the study overall: For a replicate experiment, RNA from 20,000 or 100,000 naive CD8 T cells was divided into five aliquots, and four of the five aliquots were sequenced. The study was a methods study using CD8 T cells to benchmark molecular-identifier clustering-based TCR repertoire sequencing (MIDCIRS) and TCR RNA copy counting.

Libraries were built with PCR. Sequencing used an Illumina HiSeq 4000. Bulk TCR libraries were made following a previously described method, with the TCR primers given in Table S5. Total RNA was purified with the Qiagen AllPrep DNA/RNA kit. Before analysis, reads from multiple sequencing runs of the same library were pooled. As for the original processing: Reads were retained only if their TCR constant sequence matched exactly, and those retained reads were trimmed to 150 nt and grouped according to their 12-nt molecular barcodes. Within each barcode group, reads were sub-clustered at a 15% Levenshtein threshold, and quality-weighted consensus sequences were built per RNA molecule. Non-functional sequences were removed, as were lower-count sequences one edit away from another. Based on a fit of two negative binomial distributions, barcode sub-clusters having less than 20% of the maximum read count were discarded. TCRdb itself trimmed the public reads at Q25 with fastp, ran MiXCR and retained productive beta chains. Each entry merges the rows of one CDR3 protein and shows their most common DNA and genes. What appears here as the V and J calls and clone size reflects TCRdb's work, not the paper's. The sample table lists about 640,000 distinct CDR3 sequences, about 20% of them with a count of one. The ten top clones hold 0.85% of the sample.

The trim is 5 bases for V and 5 bases for J, with a gap of 18 bases between the germline ends. The CDR3 runs 16 amino acids, cysteine and phenylalanine included. This entry keeps only the CDR3 DNA: 48 bases, framed from base 1. In the germline V gene (reference sequence), CDR1 corresponds to MNHNY and CDR2 to SVGAGI. What the authors observed across the whole study: Modeling indicated roughly 3.2 TCR RNA copies recovered per cell, compared with 9 to 10 by digital PCR, which implies a capture efficiency of approximately 30%. In CMV-specific effector cells, clones with more than 20 RNA copies contained over 97% of molecules, whereas in naive cells such clones contained under 1% of molecules. The naive libraries included spiked-in Jurkat TCR RNA (about ten copies' worth), and this RNA is not part of the donor repertoire. Even against a background of some 920,000 naive CD8 T cells, spiked-in Jurkat TCR RNA amounting to a single cell's worth was reported to be detectable. The sizes of highly expanded clones could end up underestimated when identical TCR molecules share a barcode. When barcode sub-clustering was not used, chimeric consensus sequences inflated TCR diversity, with chimeras reaching as high as 47%.

Libraries of naive CD8 T cells were generated from roughly 20,000 to 1,000,000 sorted cells, with 10%, 30% or 50% of the purified RNA used. On a BD FACSAria II, naive CD8 T cells were FACS-sorted as CD8+CD4-CCR7+CD45RA+ and collected into RLT Plus buffer. To test detection sensitivity, Jurkat RNA equal to some 11 TCR copies was added to samples of about 20,000-1,000,000 naive CD8 T cells. CD8 T cells were enriched using RosetteSep CD8+ T Cell Enrichment Cocktail and Ficoll-Paque, and the enriched cells then underwent ACK red cell lysis. With regard to this clonotype: Its antigen has not been determined. Nothing much larger sits one base from this clone, and base qualities are not available.

This receptor was taken from a human donor in good health. Some libraries in this study had Jurkat cell RNA spiked in. The chain was built from TRBV6-6 and TRBJ1-4, with a weak D call of TRBD1 (5 bases match). The specimen was naive CD8+ T cells from blood, with Jurkat cell RNA spiked in. The sample's cell subset or site label is to be understood as: FACS-sorted CD8+CD4-CCR7+CD45RA+ naive T cells. Read as DNA, the sequence is TGTGCCAGCAGTCAGTGGGGGGTGGGGATAAATGAAAAACTGTTTTTT. Translation gives CASSQWGVGINEKLFF.